Sequencing of this TCR beta chain was carried out in a study of cytomegalovirus exposure and HLA in healthy donors. Study overall: There were about 86 million unique TCRs (from HLA-typed donors) in an early data release. General study results and limits: In vitro confirmation showed a few CMV-associated chains to be CMV antigen specific.

This clone occurred once. What it binds is unknown. In germline, CDR1 is MNHEY, CDR2 SMNVEV (reference sequence). The CDR3 has 15 amino acids. Unmatched junction bases numbered 5, after V lost 2 bases and J lost 2 bases. The PCR contained 60 Vbeta and 13 Jbeta primers. Sequenced by immunoSEQ multiplex PCR; TCRdb stores in-frame clones only, minus some. The sample contains 170,000 or so clones, roughly 84% of which appear only once. V and J are TRBV27 and TRBJ2-7; 8 positions match TRBD1. The sequenced sample was PBMCs. The TCR was taken from a boy younger than 10 in good health and CMV-seronegative. This CDR3 reads CASSLKPDRAYEQYF. For the CDR3, the DNA is TGTGCCAGCAGTTTAAAACCGGACAGGGCCTACGAGCAGTACTTC.